The 23 T cell receptor beta chains listed next were all sequenced from one sample in a study of metastatic and nonmetastatic thyroid tumors. TCRdb re-clonotyped the PCR reads through MiXCR. The table has fewer than 40,000 clones, about a third seen once; the top ten hold over 20%. Thyroid surgery took place with no prior treatment in any patient. The sequencing sample was made of tumor tissue. Source of these receptors: a female donor with papillary thyroid cancer or a benign thyroid nodule (not recorded which). Some clones in this sample may be carry-over from other donors' samples.

There are a few counts of this clone. The chain uses TRBV27 and TRBJ2-7; D perhaps matches TRBD1 (5 bases). Per the germline V gene, CDR1 is MNHEY and CDR2 is SMNVEV (reference sequence). This CDR3 is built from 14 residues. V dropped 3 bases and J dropped 0 bases, with 9 bases sitting between them. In nucleotides, the CDR3 is TGTGCCAGCAGTTTGCAGGGCCTCTCCTACGAGCAGTACTTC. This codes for CASSLQGLSYEQYF.

This rearrangement joins TRBV19 to TRBJ2-1, with D unclear. CDR3 length: 16 amino acids. Germline V gene lookup returns CDR1 LNHDA and CDR2 SQIVND (reference sequence). Trimming shortened V by 6 bases and J by 0 bases, and 15 bases separated the two germline ends. In nucleotides, the CDR3 is TGTGCCAGTAGGGGCTCGGGCTCAAGCTCCTACAATGAGCAGTTCTTC. Amino acid sequence: CASRGSGSSSYNEQFF.

This clone was seen a handful of times. This sequence joins TRBV6-1 and TRBJ2-7; 9 nucleotides line up with TRBD2. Germline CDR1 is MNHNS and CDR2 is SASEGT. CDR3 length: 15 amino acids. Unmatched junction bases numbered 6, after V lost 4 bases and J lost 2 bases. CDR3 DNA sequence: TGTGCCAGCAGTGGACTAGCGGACCCGACCTACGAGCAGTACTTC. It yields the protein CASSGLADPTYEQYF.

This sequence joins TRBV28 and TRBJ2-7; 11 bases match TRBD2. The V and J ends lost 1 base and 4 bases, in that order; junction bases with no gene match: 3. The CDR3 runs 15 residues. In germline, CDR1 is MDHEN, CDR2 SYDVKM. This CDR3 is CASSLSTSGRYEQYF. The CDR3 nucleotides are TGTGCCAGCAGTTTATCAACTAGCGGGAGATACGAGCAGTACTTC.

This chain links TRBV5-1 with TRBJ1-1; 8 bases are shared with TRBD1. V shed 0 bases, J shed 4 bases, and the junction held 5 bases outside the gene matches. Looked up from germline, CDR1 is SGHRS and CDR2 is YFSETQ. CDR3 length equals 15 residues. The CDR3 DNA reads as TGCGCCAGCAGCTTGGGGCAGGGGGCAGTCACTGAAGCTTTCTTT. As protein: CASSLGQGAVTEAFF.

V usage is TRBV28 and J usage is TRBJ2-7, with D possibly TRBD1 on 5 matching bases. The CDR3 contains 15 residues. V was trimmed by 5 bases and J by 3 bases, leaving 17 bases between them. Germline-derived CDR1 and CDR2 are MDHEN and SYDVKM. Written as DNA, the CDR3 is TGTGCCAGCAGTCCCGGCGGACAAATGGGCTACGAGCAGTACTTC. Its translation: CASSPGGQMGYEQYF.

This clone was recorded a few times. This rearrangement joins TRBV6-1 to TRBJ2-3; TRBD1 might be the D (6 bases). Deletions cut 7 bases from V and 2 bases from J, with 16 bases between. The CDR3 is 15 amino acids. CDR1 is MNHNS, CDR2 SASEGT, per germline. Written as DNA, the CDR3 is TGTGCCAGCACCGACCAGGGGCCCCACACAGATACGCAGTATTTT. Protein: CASTDQGPHTDTQYF.

Only a few counts were recorded for this clone. The CDR3 coding sequence is TGTGCCAGCATGAGCAGGAAGGCGATGGGCAATCAGCCCCAGCATTTT. It translates to CASMSRKAMGNQPQHF. This sequence joins TRBV28 and TRBJ1-5; D call uncertain. Germline V gene lookup returns CDR1 MDHEN and CDR2 SYDVKM. V lost 7 bases to trimming and J lost 2 bases, with 18 bases between them. This CDR3 contains 16 residues. Looking up the rest from reference TRBV28 and TRBJ1-5 gives the full variable domain: DVKVTQSSRYLVKRTGEKVFLECVQDMDHENMFWYRQDPGLGLRLIYFSYDVKMKEKGDIPEGYSVSREKKERFSLILESASTNQTSMYLCASMSRKAMGNQPQHFGDGTRLSIL.

In its sample, this clone was seen a few times. The chain combines TRBV6-2 or TRBV6-3 with TRBJ2-6; D is possibly TRBD1 (6 bases). The germline gives CDR1 MNHEY, CDR2 SVGEGT. This CDR3 contains 15 residues. The germline V and J ends were trimmed by 6 bases and 2 bases, with 11 bases remaining between them. CDR3 in DNA: TGTGCCAGCAGCATTTCAGGGGCTGGGGCCAACGTCCTGACTTTC. Its translation is CASSISGAGANVLTF.

The V and J genes are TRBV28 and TRBJ2-7, with D perhaps assigned TRBD1 or TRBD2 (5 bases each). The CDR3 runs to 12 residues. Trimming removed 6 bases at V and 2 bases at J, with 8 bases between. CDR1 and CDR2 from the germline V gene are MDHEN and SYDVKM. CDR3 region: CASSQGPYEQYF. The CDR3 DNA reads as TGTGCCAGCAGCCAGGGACCCTACGAGCAGTACTTC.

This clone was detected only a few times. The chain couples TRBV7-6 to TRBJ2-7; no firm D call. Germline CDR1 reads SGHVS; CDR2 reads FNYEAQ. The CDR3 spans 12 residues. Trimming shortened V by 1 base and J by 1 base, and 2 bases separated the two germline ends. The CDR3 sequence: CASSLGSYEQYF. In DNA, the CDR3 is TGTGCCAGCAGCTTAGGATCCTACGAGCAGTACTTC.

Comments on this clone: A junction end diverges from the germline sequence, so it may reflect a read error. The chain joins TRBV20-1 to TRBJ2-2; TRBD2 matches at 8 bases. Germline values: CDR1 DFQATT, CDR2 SNEGSKA (reference sequence). CDR3 length: 15 residues. DNA for the CDR3: TGCAGTGCTCAAGACGGACGGGAGGGACCCGGGGAGCTGTCTTTT. It yields the protein CSAQDGREGPGELSF.

This chain uses TRBV30 with TRBJ1-5, with D perhaps matching TRBD1 (5 bases). The V gene lost 2 bases and the J gene lost 3 bases, with 8 bases spanning the gap. Germline V gene sequence: CDR1 GTSNPN, CDR2 SVGIG (reference sequence). The length of the CDR3 is 13 residues. CDR3 amino acids: CAWSKDTNQPQHF. The CDR3 DNA reads TGTGCCTGGAGTAAGGACACCAATCAGCCCCAGCATTTT.

The chain is built from TRBV20-1 and TRBJ2-7; TRBD2 matches at 14 bases. The junction had 3 bases not matched to a gene; V was cut back by 3 bases and J by 5 bases. Germline V gene data show CDR1 as DFQATT and CDR2 as SNEGSKA (reference sequence). The CDR3 spans 14 residues. CDR3 residues: CSARGLAGVHEQYF. For the CDR3, the DNA is TGCAGTGCTAGGGGACTAGCGGGAGTCCACGAGCAGTACTTC.

This chain joins TRBV6-1 and TRBJ2-3; 15 positions agree with TRBD2. The junction had 13 bases not matched to a gene; V was cut back by 6 bases and J by 6 bases. From germline, CDR1 is MNHNS and CDR2 SASEGT. This CDR3 comprises 18 residues. For the CDR3, the DNA is TGTGCCAGCAGCGACTGGACTAGCGGGGGGGCCTTTTCGGATACGCAGTATTTT. This gives the protein CASSDWTSGGAFSDTQYF.

V and J are TRBV19 and TRBJ1-1; D might be TRBD1 (5 bases). The CDR3 has 15 residues. The V gene's germline CDR1 is LNHDA and CDR2 SQIVND (reference sequence). With 5 bases removed from V and 5 bases from J, the gap between germline ends came to 18 bases. CDR3 loop: CASSPEDMGGTEAFF. The CDR3 nucleotides read TGTGCCAGTAGTCCGGAGGACATGGGGGGAACTGAAGCTTTCTTT. The full variable domain, completed using reference TRBV19 and TRBJ1-1, is DGGITQSPKYLFRKEGQNVTLSCEQNLNHDAMYWYRQDPGQGLRLIYYSQIVNDFQKGDIAEGYSVSREKKESFPLTVTSAQKNPTAFYLCASSPEDMGGTEAFFGQGTRLTVV.

The J gene is TRBJ2-7, the V gene TRBV7-2, with D possibly TRBD1 on 5 matching bases. There are 14 residues in the CDR3. Germline loops: CDR1 SGHTA, CDR2 FQGNSA. V lost 1 base and J lost 5, with 12 bases in between. This CDR3 is CASSLGRVLHEQYF. DNA for the CDR3: TGTGCCAGCAGCTTAGGCAGGGTATTGCACGAGCAGTACTTC.

This clone was picked up a small number of times. The chain has TRBV28 and TRBJ1-5; 7 bases match TRBD1. The J segment lost 4 bases and the V segment lost 4 bases, leaving 10 bases of the junction unmatched. The CDR3 loop spans 16 amino acids. The germline V gene encodes CDR1 MDHEN and CDR2 SYDVKM. The chain's CDR3 is CASSSHRTGLNQPQHF. In nucleotides, the CDR3 is TGTGCCAGCAGTTCGCACCGGACAGGTTTGAATCAGCCCCAGCATTTT. Looking up the rest from reference TRBV28 and TRBJ1-5 gives the full variable domain: DVKVTQSSRYLVKRTGEKVFLECVQDMDHENMFWYRQDPGLGLRLIYFSYDVKMKEKGDIPEGYSVSREKKERFSLILESASTNQTSMYLCASSSHRTGLNQPQHFGDGTRLSIL.

The chain couples TRBV20-1 to TRBJ1-2; 12 nucleotides match TRBD1. CDR3 length: 15 residues. V lost 1 base, J lost 4 bases, and 4 bases stayed unmatched. Per the germline V gene, CDR1 is DFQATT and CDR2 is SNEGSKA (reference sequence). CDR3 nucleotides: TGCAGTGCTAGAGGAGGGACAGGGGGCTTCTATGGCTACACCTTC. Encoded protein: CSARGGTGGFYGYTF.

The chain couples TRBV7-3 to TRBJ1-2; D not certain. Germline lookup yields CDR1 SGHTA and CDR2 FQGTGA. Trimming pared 0 bases from V and 3 bases from J, leaving 5 bases between. This CDR3 has 13 residues. The CDR3 DNA sequence: TGTGCCAGCAGCTTAACGGTGGACTATGGCTACACCTTC. Protein sequence: CASSLTVDYGYTF.

V and J are TRBV20-1 and TRBJ1-1; 7 nucleotides agree with TRBD1. Germline V gives CDR1 DFQATT, CDR2 SNEGSKA (reference sequence). The length of the CDR3 is 15 residues. Germline trimming cut 6 bases from V and 4 bases from J; bases unmatched to any gene: 14. CDR3 in amino acids: CSAPRQGRMVTEAFF. The CDR3 nucleotides read TGCAGTGCACCAAGACAGGGACGGATGGTCACTGAAGCTTTCTTT.

This clone was found a few times. The CDR3 DNA reads as TGTGCCAGCAGTTTAGGTTCAGCATCCTACGAGCAGTACTTC. It translates to CASSLGSASYEQYF. The J gene is TRBJ2-7, the V gene TRBV28; D is ambiguous. This CDR3 is 14 amino acids long. Germline V gene lookup returns CDR1 MDHEN and CDR2 SYDVKM. Trimming took 2 bases from V and 1 from J, leaving 9 bases between them. Full variable domain (rest looked up from reference TRBV28 and TRBJ2-7): DVKVTQSSRYLVKRTGEKVFLECVQDMDHENMFWYRQDPGLGLRLIYFSYDVKMKEKGDIPEGYSVSREKKERFSLILESASTNQTSMYLCASSLGSASYEQYFGPGTRLTVT.

This clone was counted a few times. The chain couples TRBV10-1 to TRBJ2-7, with 8 bases aligning to TRBD1. The V and J ends lost 7 bases and 2 bases, in that order; junction bases with no gene match: 10. In germline, CDR1 is WNHNN, CDR2 SYGVQD (reference sequence). CDR3 length equals 15 residues. As DNA, the CDR3 is TGCGCCAGCATTTCGCTAAAGGGACAGGCCTACGAGCAGTACTTC. It is translated as CASISLKGQAYEQYF.